Shown below are 18 T cell receptor beta chains from a single sample sequenced in a study of response to subunit inactivated influenza vaccine. TCRdb independently ran MiXCR on the RT-PCR reads; one entry per CDR3 protein. In the table there are roughly 550,000 distinct CDR3 sequences, under 30% of which are singletons. These data also formed part of another study, on T cells expressing NK-cell markers. From that second work: TCR beta cDNA was generated via 5'RACE template switching incorporating UMIs.

Sample: CD4+ T cells sorted from PBMCs, taken about 13 days after vaccination. These receptors all come from a middle-aged man who received an inactivated influenza vaccine.

This clonotype was seen only a few times. The V and J genes are TRBV6-1 and TRBJ2-1, with D maybe TRBD2 (6 bases). The CDR3 extends over 15 amino acids. V dropped 7 bases and J dropped 4 bases, with 17 bases sitting between them. CDR1 is MNHNS and CDR2 is SASEGT in the germline V gene. The CDR3 protein is CASTKGSGAYNEQFF. The CDR3 DNA reads TGTGCCAGCACCAAGGGTAGCGGAGCTTACAATGAGCAGTTCTTC.

The chain couples TRBV20-1 to TRBJ2-7; 8 bases fit TRBD2. Germline assignment: CDR1 DFQATT and CDR2 SNEGSKA (reference sequence). The CDR3 is made up of 13 amino acids. The trim removed 6 bases at V and 4 bases at J, leaving 8 bases unmatched. In nucleotides, the CDR3 is TGCAGTGCACCGAGCGGGAGTATGTACGAGCAGTACTTC. Its translation: CSAPSGSMYEQYF.

The CDR3 DNA sequence: TGCGCCAGCAGCCCTGGAGGGGACTCCTACGAGCAGTACTTC. Translated: CASSPGGDSYEQYF. The V gene is TRBV5-1, the J gene TRBJ2-7; D perhaps matches TRBD2 (6 bases). Trimming took 4 bases from V and 0 from J, leaving 11 bases between them. CDR3 length equals 14 residues. Germline CDR1 and CDR2: SGHRS and YFSETQ.

This clonotype was observed at least ten times. The DNA for the CDR3 is TGTGCCAGCAGTGAAGGCGGGAACTATGGCTACACCTTC. Amino acids: CASSEGGNYGYTF. The genes are TRBV25-1 and TRBJ1-2; D gene unclear. The ends were cut back, 2 bases at V and 2 bases at J, with 6 bases in the middle. CDR1 and CDR2 from the germline V gene are MGHDK and SYGVNS. The CDR3 has 13 amino acids.

This clonotype occurred a few times. The chain carries TRBV3-1 and TRBJ2-7; D perhaps matches TRBD1 (5 bases). The length of the CDR3 is 14 residues. The germline gives CDR1 LGHDT, CDR2 YNNKEL (reference sequence). Trimming shortened V by 2 bases and J by 0 bases, and 8 bases separated the two germline ends. CDR3: CASSQRQLSYEQYF. The CDR3, as DNA: TGTGCCAGCAGCCAACGACAGCTCTCCTACGAGCAGTACTTC.

This clonotype appeared a few times. The chain uses TRBV7-3 and TRBJ2-2; 7 bases fit TRBD2. The J segment lost 5 bases and the V segment lost 5 bases, leaving 5 bases of the junction unmatched. The CDR3 covers 14 residues. Germline CDR1 SGHTA, CDR2 FQGTGA. The CDR3 nucleotides read TGTGCCAGCAGCGATTTGGGAGGGACCGGGGAGCTGTTTTTT. Amino acid sequence: CASSDLGGTGELFF.

The chain recombines TRBV4-1 with TRBJ2-3, with 9 bases identical to TRBD1. The CDR3 length is 17 residues. CDR1 and CDR2 (germline): MGHRA, YSYEKL. Trimming removed 3 bases from V and 2 bases from J; junction bases left unmatched: 9. In nucleotides, the CDR3 is TGCGCCAGCAGCCACGGACAGGGACAGGGATACACAGATACGCAGTATTTT. It encodes CASSHGQGQGYTDTQYF.

This clonotype was counted between two and nine times. CDR3 in DNA: TGTGCCAGCAGTTCGGTTGGGTTTTCTGAAGCTTTCTTT. Residues: CASSSVGFSEAFF. This chain links TRBV6-2 or TRBV6-3 with TRBJ1-1; no definite D call. There are 13 residues in the CDR3. The germline CDR1 and CDR2 sequences are MNHEY and SVGEGT. The V end lost 4 bases, the J end lost 6 bases, and 12 bases lay between the germline ends.

The chain uses TRBV5-1 and TRBJ2-2, with 7 nucleotides matching TRBD1. This CDR3 has 14 residues. The germline gives CDR1 SGHRS, CDR2 YFSETQ. J was trimmed by 7 bases and V by 3 bases; bases with no gene match: 6. As DNA, the CDR3 is TGCGCCAGCAGCTGGAGGACAGGACACGGGGAGCTGTTTTTT. Its translation is CASSWRTGHGELFF.

This clonotype came up a few times. The chain combines TRBV7-6 with TRBJ2-1; TRBD2 is a possible D gene (5 bases). The CDR3 contains 15 residues. CDR1 and CDR2 from the germline V gene are SGHVS and FNYEAQ. With 1 base removed from V and 1 base from J, the gap between germline ends came to 8 bases. The CDR3 DNA is TGTGCCAGCAGCTTAGAGTGGGAGTCCTACAATGAGCAGTTCTTC. Its translation: CASSLEWESYNEQFF.

This chain links TRBV18 with TRBJ2-5; 7 bases are a match to TRBD1. Germline V gives CDR1 KGHSH, CDR2 LQKENI. This CDR3 has 15 amino acids. Trimming cost V 4 bases and J 2 bases; bases outside gene matches: 7. The CDR3 sequence is CASSLDRAWQETQYF. For the CDR3, the DNA is TGTGCCAGCTCACTCGACAGGGCATGGCAAGAGACCCAGTACTTC.

The CDR3 is CASSWGGDRGRLEQYF. The CDR3 DNA sequence: TGCGCCAGCAGCTGGGGGGGAGACAGGGGGCGTCTCGAGCAGTACTTC. This rearrangement joins TRBV5-1 to TRBJ2-7, with 10 bases that match TRBD1. CDR3 size: 16 residues. The V gene's germline CDR1 is SGHRS and CDR2 YFSETQ. J lost 6 bases, V lost 3 bases, and 12 bases had no gene match. Together with reference TRBV5-1 and TRBJ2-7, the CDR3 gives the full variable domain: KAGVTQTPRYLIKTRGQQVTLSCSPISGHRSVSWYQQTPGQGLQFLFEYFSETQRNKGNFPGRFSGRQFSNSRSEMNVSTLELGDSALYLCASSWGGDRGRLEQYFGPGTRLTVT.

This chain uses TRBV12-3 or TRBV12-4 with TRBJ2-5; D not certain. The V gene lost 7 bases and the J gene lost 4 bases, with 13 bases spanning the gap. The CDR3 consists of 13 residues. In nucleotides, the CDR3 is TGTGCCAGCACCCTTACGGTGGGAGAGACCCAGTACTTC. Its translation is CASTLTVGETQYF.

V and J are TRBV4-1 and TRBJ2-3; D remains ambiguous. V was clipped by 1 base and J by 4 bases, with 12 bases between them. The CDR3 is 15 residues long. Germline loops: CDR1 MGHRA, CDR2 YSYEKL. The CDR3 DNA is TGCGCCAGCAGCCAAGTCCCTAGAGGCGCAGATACGCAGTATTTT. Protein: CASSQVPRGADTQYF.

This clonotype was seen repeatedly, ten times or more. V and J are TRBV7-2 and TRBJ2-7, with D perhaps matching TRBD2 (5 bases). V shed 1 base and J shed 1 base, with 11 bases lying between them. Germline V gene data show CDR1 as SGHTA and CDR2 as FQGNSA. This CDR3 has 15 amino acids. The CDR3 protein is CASSLVRGRSYEQYF. In DNA form, the CDR3 reads TGTGCCAGCAGCTTAGTTCGAGGGCGGTCCTACGAGCAGTACTTC.

The table lists this clonotype with many counts. The chain links TRBV24-1 to TRBJ2-2; D unclear. V was pared by 1 base and J by 7 bases, with 9 bases between. Germline assignment: CDR1 KGHDR and CDR2 SFDVKD. The CDR3 is 14 amino acids. The CDR3 nucleotides are TGTGCCACCAGTGATTTCAATACGGGCGGGGAGCTGTTTTTT. This codes for CATSDFNTGGELFF.

This clonotype was counted only a few times. The chain couples TRBV3-1 to TRBJ2-6; no definite D call. The CDR3 sequence is 18 residues long. Germline values: CDR1 LGHDT, CDR2 YNNKEL (reference sequence). V gave up 1 base and J gave up 0 bases, with 13 bases separating them. Here the CDR3 DNA reads TGTGCCAGCAGCCAAGCGGCGGTTATGACCTCTGGGGCCAACGTCCTGACTTTC. It specifies CASSQAAVMTSGANVLTF.

The chain combines TRBV10-3 with TRBJ1-1; maybe TRBD1 (5 bases). V lost 4 bases to trimming and J lost 7 bases, with 16 bases between them. From germline, CDR1 is ENHRY and CDR2 SYGVKD. There are 14 residues in the CDR3. CDR3 in amino acids: CAISARGEIVEAFF. The CDR3 DNA reads as TGTGCCATCAGTGCCCGAGGGGAAATCGTTGAAGCTTTCTTT.